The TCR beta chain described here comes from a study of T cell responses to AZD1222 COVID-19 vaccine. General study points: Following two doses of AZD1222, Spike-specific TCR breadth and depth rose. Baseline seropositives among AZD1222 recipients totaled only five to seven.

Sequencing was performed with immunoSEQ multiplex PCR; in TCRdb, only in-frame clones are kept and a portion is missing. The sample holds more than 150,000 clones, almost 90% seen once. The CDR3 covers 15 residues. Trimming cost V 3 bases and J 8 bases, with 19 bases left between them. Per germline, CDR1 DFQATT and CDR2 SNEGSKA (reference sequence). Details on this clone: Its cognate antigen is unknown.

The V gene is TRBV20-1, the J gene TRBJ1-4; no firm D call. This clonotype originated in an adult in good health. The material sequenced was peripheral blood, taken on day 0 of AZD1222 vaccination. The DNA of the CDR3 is TGCAGTGCTAGTCCCAAGAGAAGGGCGGGCGAAAAACTGTTTTTT. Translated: CSASPKRRAGEKLFF.